This T cell receptor (beta chain) was identified during a study of response to subunit inactivated influenza vaccine. TCRdb re-analysed the RT-PCR reads in MiXCR, keeping a single row per CDR3 protein. The data show hundreds of thousands of distinct CDR3 sequences, over 9% seen once. The CDR3 covers 14 residues. V was trimmed by 3 bases and J by 0 bases, leaving 12 bases between them. Looked up from germline, CDR1 is DFQATT and CDR2 is SNEGSKA (reference sequence). In addition, the sample was reused for a study of T cells expressing NK-cell markers. From that paper: What made the TCR beta cDNA was 5'RACE template switching with UMIs. Restricting sorting to alpha-beta TCR T cells was achieved in several experiments by an anti-gamma-delta TCR antibody.

Source: PBMCs from blood, taken on the day of vaccination. The V and J genes are TRBV20-1 and TRBJ2-7, with D tentatively TRBD2 (5 bases). The receptor was derived from a man in his fifties or sixties who received an inactivated influenza vaccine. The CDR3 loop is CSARVSVSSYEQYF. Written as DNA, the CDR3 is TGCAGTGCTAGGGTTAGCGTTAGCTCCTACGAGCAGTACTTC.